One sample yielded the 31 T cell receptor beta chains listed below, sequenced in a study of long-term antiretroviral therapy in people with HIV. The assay, immunoSEQ v3.0, was run at survey level. TCRdb's table, derived via immunoSEQ multiplex PCR, lists solely in-frame clones and lacks some. Of around 30,000 clones listed, around 85% are singletons. This material consisted of unsorted PBMCs, taken 3 years after starting antiretroviral therapy. These receptors came from a man aged 40-49 years with HIV.

The chain combines TRBV6-1 with TRBJ2-3; D is unresolved. This CDR3 spans 13 amino acids. Germline CDR1 reads MNHNS; CDR2 reads SASEGT. V gave up 6 bases and J gave up 4 bases, with 11 bases separating them. The CDR3 nucleotides read TGTGCCAGCAGATTTTTCGGGCCAGATACGCAGTATTTT. Protein: CASRFFGPDTQYF.

The chain carries TRBV9 and TRBJ2-7; 8 nucleotides match TRBD2. The V and J ends lost 4 bases and 2 bases, in that order; junction bases with no gene match: 5. The CDR3 has 14 residues. From germline, CDR1 is SGDLS and CDR2 YYNGEE. The CDR3 DNA sequence: TGTGCCAGCAGCCCGGGGGGGGCTACCTACGAGCAGTACTTC. It translates to CASSPGGATYEQYF. Complete variable domain (other parts from reference TRBV9 and TRBJ2-7): DSGVTQTPKHLITATGQRVTLRCSPRSGDLSVYWYQQSLDQGLQFLIQYYNGEERAKGNILERFSAQQFPDLHSELNLSSLELGDSALYFCASSPGGATYEQYFGPGTRLTVT.

The chain uses TRBV2 and TRBJ2-1; D not resolved. The V end lost 3 bases, the J end lost 9 bases, and 3 bases lay between the germline ends. This CDR3 has 10 residues. CDR1 is SNHLY, CDR2 FYNNEI, per germline. The CDR3: CASSEGEQFF. CDR3 nucleotides: TGTGCCAGCAGTGAGGGTGAGCAGTTCTTC.

The gene calls are TRBV9 and TRBJ1-1; no clear D. There are 15 residues in the CDR3. V was pared by 0 bases and J by 1 base, with 10 bases between. Germline V CDR1 and CDR2: SGDLS, YYNGEE. For the CDR3, the DNA is TGTGCCAGCAGCGTAGAGCCAGACCAGAACACTGAAGCTTTCTTT. It is translated as CASSVEPDQNTEAFF.

This clone was observed once. The V gene is TRBV5-8, the J gene TRBJ2-7; tentatively, D is TRBD1 (6 bases). Trimming removed 1 base from V and 4 bases from J, with 21 bases in between. CDR1 and CDR2 from the germline V gene are SGHTS and YDEGEE. The CDR3 covers 17 residues. Written as DNA, the CDR3 is TGTGCCAGCAGCTTGATCGGATTGGGTGGGGGCAGGTACGAGCAGTACTTC. Encoded protein: CASSLIGLGGGRYEQYF.

The chain is built from TRBV9 and TRBJ2-7; 8 bases are a match to TRBD1. Germline V CDR1 and CDR2: SGDLS, YYNGEE. Trimming took 2 bases from V and 7 from J; bases not matched to a gene: 14. The CDR3 is made up of 16 amino acids. CDR3: CASSVAAGGFLGEQYF. In nucleotides, the CDR3 is TGTGCCAGCAGCGTGGCGGCAGGGGGCTTTCTGGGGGAGCAGTACTTC. Looking up the rest from reference TRBV9 and TRBJ2-7 gives the full variable domain: DSGVTQTPKHLITATGQRVTLRCSPRSGDLSVYWYQQSLDQGLQFLIQYYNGEERAKGNILERFSAQQFPDLHSELNLSSLELGDSALYFCASSVAAGGFLGEQYFGPGTRLTVT.

The rearrangement links TRBV14 to TRBJ2-7; 10 nucleotides line up with TRBD1. Germline loops: CDR1 SGHDN, CDR2 FVKESK. V was pared by 1 base and J by 2 bases, with 5 bases of the junction left unmatched. CDR3 length: 16 residues. CDR3 sequence: CASSQVDRGPAYEQYF. In nucleotides, the CDR3 is TGTGCCAGCAGCCAAGTTGACAGGGGGCCCGCCTACGAGCAGTACTTC. The variable domain in full, with the rest retrieved from reference TRBV14 and TRBJ2-7, is EAGVTQFPSHSVIEKGQTVTLRCDPISGHDNLYWYRRVMGKEIKFLLHFVKESKQDESGMPNNRFLAERTGGTYSTLKVQPAELEDSGVYFCASSQVDRGPAYEQYFGPGTRLTVT.

V usage is TRBV6-1 and J usage is TRBJ1-5; D may be TRBD1 (6 bases). V lost 6 bases, J lost 3 bases, and 15 bases lay in between. Germline V gene sequence: CDR1 MNHNS, CDR2 SASEGT. The CDR3 sequence is 15 residues long. The CDR3 coding sequence is TGTGCCAGCAGGGGGGGCAGGGAAACCAATCAGCCCCAGCATTTT. It codes for CASRGGRETNQPQHF.

The V and J genes are TRBV5-1 and TRBJ2-7; D is possibly TRBD1 (6 bases). V was trimmed by 0 bases and J by 3 bases, leaving 13 bases between them. The length of the CDR3 is 15 residues. Germline assignment: CDR1 SGHRS and CDR2 YFSETQ. This chain's CDR3 is CASSLAWGHHYEQYF. The CDR3 region has the DNA TGCGCCAGCAGCTTGGCCTGGGGACACCACTACGAGCAGTACTTC. The whole variable domain, remainder taken from reference TRBV5-1 and TRBJ2-7, is KAGVTQTPRYLIKTRGQQVTLSCSPISGHRSVSWYQQTPGQGLQFLFEYFSETQRNKGNFPGRFSGRQFSNSRSEMNVSTLELGDSALYLCASSLAWGHHYEQYFGPGTRLTVT.

The J gene is TRBJ1-2, the V gene TRBV2; D possibly corresponds to TRBD1 (6 bases). Trimming removed 0 bases from V and 7 bases from J, with 12 bases in between. The length of the CDR3 is 14 residues. CDR1 SNHLY and CDR2 FYNNEI come from the germline V gene. CDR3 sequence: CASSEAQGSPGYTF. The DNA for the CDR3 is TGTGCCAGCAGTGAAGCCCAGGGGTCGCCTGGCTACACCTTC.

The V call is TRBV30, the J call TRBJ2-7; TRBD1 agrees at 10 bases. Germline loops: CDR1 GTSNPN, CDR2 SVGIG (reference sequence). The CDR3 length is 12 residues. DNA for the CDR3: TGTGCGACGGACAGGGGGTACTACGAGCAGTACTTC. This sequence encodes CATDRGYYEQYF.

This chain connects TRBV19 to TRBJ1-1, with 8 bases identical to TRBD1. The CDR3 is made up of 15 amino acids. Germline values: CDR1 LNHDA, CDR2 SQIVND (reference sequence). Trimming took 0 bases from V and 3 from J; bases not matched to a gene: 3. CDR3 nucleotides: TGTGCCAGTAGTATAGATGCAGGGGGCCACACTGAAGCTTTCTTT. Translating it yields CASSIDAGGHTEAFF.

This clone came up once. The chain combines TRBV4-2 with TRBJ1-5; no reliable D call. Germline V gene data show CDR1 as LGHNA and CDR2 as YNFKEQ. This CDR3 contains 16 residues. The V end lost 0 bases, the J end lost 3 bases, and 12 bases lay between the germline ends. The CDR3 reads CASSQDLRSNNQPQHF. CDR3 in DNA: TGTGCCAGCAGCCAAGATCTTCGCAGCAACAATCAGCCCCAGCATTTT.

The chain has TRBV21-1 and TRBJ2-1. TRBV21-1 is a pseudogene locus. This CDR3 is built from 13 residues. The CDR3 is CASSKEGGNEQFF. The CDR3, as DNA: TGTGCCAGCAGCAAAGAGGGCGGCAATGAGCAGTTCTTC.

The chain has TRBV4-2 and TRBJ1-5; weak D call: TRBD1 (5 bases). V gave up 0 bases and J gave up 5 bases, with 14 bases separating them. The germline CDR1 and CDR2 sequences are LGHNA and YNFKEQ. The CDR3 contains 16 residues. CDR3 in DNA: TGTGCCAGCAGCCAAGATGGGGGAGGAAGTGATCAGCCCCAGCATTTT. Translated, it gives CASSQDGGGSDQPQHF.

V usage is TRBV27 and J usage is TRBJ1-4; possibly TRBD1 for D (6 bases). Trimming took off 5 bases at V and 2 bases at J, with 15 bases between the two ends. The CDR3 covers 16 residues. Germline-derived CDR1 and CDR2 are MNHEY and SMNVEV (reference sequence). The CDR3 sequence: CASSVRVGGTNEKLFF. The CDR3, as DNA: TGTGCCAGCAGTGTCCGGGTGGGGGGCACTAATGAAAAACTGTTTTTT.

This chain joins TRBV14 and TRBJ2-7, with D possibly being TRBD1 or TRBD2 (5 bases each). The CDR3 loop spans 13 amino acids. Trimming removed 4 bases from V and 3 bases from J, with 10 bases in between. Germline V lookup: CDR1 SGHDN, CDR2 FVKESK. Here the CDR3 reads CASSPGPLYEQYF. CDR3 DNA: TGTGCCAGCAGCCCGGGACCCCTCTACGAGCAGTACTTC.

V usage is TRBV10-3 and J usage is TRBJ1-1; no reliable D call. V lost 3 bases to trimming and J lost 4 bases, with 12 bases between them. CDR1 and CDR2 (germline): ENHRY, SYGVKD. There are 14 residues in the CDR3. CDR3 nucleotides: TGTGCCATCAGTGATCGGGGTAGAAGCACTGAAGCTTTCTTT. Encoded protein: CAISDRGRSTEAFF.

The chain uses TRBV30 and TRBJ2-3; D is unresolved. Germline CDR1 reads GTSNPN; CDR2 reads SVGIG (reference sequence). Deletions cut 1 base from V and 0 bases from J, with 8 bases between. The CDR3 is made up of 14 amino acids. The CDR3: CAWSGVSSTDTQYF. The DNA for the CDR3 is TGTGCCTGGAGTGGGGTTAGCAGCACAGATACGCAGTATTTT.

The chain is built from TRBV7-2 and TRBJ2-1; maybe TRBD2 (6 bases). Trimming cost V 1 base and J 8 bases, with 15 bases left between them. Germline values: CDR1 SGHTA, CDR2 FQGNSA. This CDR3 region has 15 residues. CDR3 sequence: CASSLGWTTFHEQFF. The CDR3 coding sequence is TGTGCCAGCAGCTTAGGCTGGACTACCTTCCATGAGCAGTTCTTC.

The CDR3 coding sequence is TGTGCCAGCAGCCTCGGACTGGGGTACAATGAGCAGTTCTTC. Residues: CASSLGLGYNEQFF. The chain links TRBV14 to TRBJ2-1; D might be TRBD2 (5 bases). Germline V lookup: CDR1 SGHDN, CDR2 FVKESK. V was cut by 4 bases and J by 4 bases, with 11 bases left in between. The CDR3 consists of 14 residues.

V usage is TRBV6-1 and J usage is TRBJ2-7; maybe TRBD1 (5 bases). CDR1 is MNHNS, CDR2 SASEGT, per germline. This CDR3 has 16 amino acids. With 4 bases removed from V and 2 bases from J, the gap between germline ends came to 18 bases. The CDR3 coding sequence is TGTGCCAGCAGTGGACTGACGGATTGGACAACCTACGAGCAGTACTTC. Protein: CASSGLTDWTTYEQYF.

The chain joins TRBV21-1 to TRBJ2-7; the table's D call, TRBD2, has no DNA check behind it. TRBV21-1 is a pseudogene locus. This CDR3 spans 18 amino acids. The CDR3: CASSTRTSGRTLSYEQYF. CDR3 coding DNA: TGTGCCAGCAGCACTAGGACTAGCGGGAGGACCCTCTCCTACGAGCAGTACTTC.

The chain joins TRBV5-8 to TRBJ2-7, with D possibly TRBD2 on 6 matching bases. The germline V gene has CDR1 SGHTS and CDR2 YDEGEE. Trimming removed 4 bases at V and 2 bases at J, with 10 bases between. CDR3 size: 13 residues. CDR3: CASSQGLAYEQYF. The CDR3 nucleotides are TGTGCCAGCAGCCAGGGACTCGCCTACGAGCAGTACTTC.

The chain has TRBV10-3 and TRBJ2-2; D possibly uses TRBD1 or TRBD2 (7 bases each). Per the germline V gene, CDR1 is ENHRY and CDR2 is SYGVKD. The CDR3 spans 15 residues. V dropped 10 bases and J dropped 2 bases, with 17 bases sitting between them. CDR3 amino acids: CATRPGGDNTGELFF. The CDR3 DNA is TGTGCCACCAGGCCAGGGGGGGATAACACCGGGGAGCTGTTTTTT.

This clone appeared once. The V gene is TRBV7-8, the J gene TRBJ2-7; 8 positions agree with TRBD1. After removal of 2 bases from V and 7 bases from J, the junction contained 22 bases not matched to a gene. Germline CDR1 reads SGHVS; CDR2 reads FQNEAQ. CDR3 length equals 19 residues. CDR3 region: CASSLNLMLQTGEDWEQYF. The CDR3 bases are TGTGCCAGCAGCTTAAATTTGATGCTTCAGACAGGGGAAGATTGGGAGCAGTACTTC.

The genes are TRBV6-6 and TRBJ1-1; D perhaps matches TRBD1 (5 bases). Trimming cost V 8 bases and J 1 base, with 17 bases left between them. Per the germline V gene, CDR1 is MNHNY and CDR2 is SVGAGI (reference sequence). This CDR3 spans 15 amino acids. The CDR3 sequence is CASGASATGNTEAFF. CDR3 sequence (DNA): TGTGCCAGCGGAGCCTCGGCTACAGGGAACACTGAAGCTTTCTTT.

The rearrangement links TRBV19 to TRBJ2-3; 11 bases are a match to TRBD2. J lost 2 bases, V lost 7 bases, and 11 bases had no gene match. CDR3 length equals 17 residues. Germline lookup yields CDR1 LNHDA and CDR2 SQIVND (reference sequence). CDR3 region: CASKVTSGETNTDTQYF. In nucleotides, the CDR3 is TGTGCCAGTAAGGTGACTAGCGGGGAAACCAACACAGATACGCAGTATTTT.

V and J are TRBV5-1 and TRBJ1-1, with 10 bases matching TRBD1. Germline-derived CDR1 and CDR2 are SGHRS and YFSETQ. CDR3 length: 18 residues. Unmatched junction bases numbered 13, after V lost 1 base and J lost 4 bases. As DNA, the CDR3 is TGCGCCAGCAGCTTGTGGTCGATATCGGACAGGGGGACCACTGAAGCTTTCTTT. Its protein is CASSLWSISDRGTTEAFF. Looking up the rest from reference TRBV5-1 and TRBJ1-1 gives the full variable domain: KAGVTQTPRYLIKTRGQQVTLSCSPISGHRSVSWYQQTPGQGLQFLFEYFSETQRNKGNFPGRFSGRQFSNSRSEMNVSTLELGDSALYLCASSLWSISDRGTTEAFFGQGTRLTVV.

This clone came up once. The gene calls are TRBV6-1 and TRBJ2-7; 8 positions match TRBD1. Looked up from germline, CDR1 is MNHNS and CDR2 is SASEGT. This CDR3 has 11 amino acids. Trimming cost V 6 bases and J 7 bases; bases outside gene matches: 2. The CDR3 DNA is TGTGCCAGCAGGACAGGGGTTGAGCAGTACTTC. Residues: CASRTGVEQYF.

V usage is TRBV25-1 and J usage is TRBJ1-2; D gene unclear. Deletions cut 1 base from V and 0 bases from J, with 12 bases between. Germline lookup yields CDR1 MGHDK and CDR2 SYGVNS. The length of the CDR3 is 16 residues. CDR3 coding DNA: TGTGCCAGCAGTGAATCCGTGGTTTCAGCTAACTATGGCTACACCTTC. Protein product: CASSESVVSANYGYTF.